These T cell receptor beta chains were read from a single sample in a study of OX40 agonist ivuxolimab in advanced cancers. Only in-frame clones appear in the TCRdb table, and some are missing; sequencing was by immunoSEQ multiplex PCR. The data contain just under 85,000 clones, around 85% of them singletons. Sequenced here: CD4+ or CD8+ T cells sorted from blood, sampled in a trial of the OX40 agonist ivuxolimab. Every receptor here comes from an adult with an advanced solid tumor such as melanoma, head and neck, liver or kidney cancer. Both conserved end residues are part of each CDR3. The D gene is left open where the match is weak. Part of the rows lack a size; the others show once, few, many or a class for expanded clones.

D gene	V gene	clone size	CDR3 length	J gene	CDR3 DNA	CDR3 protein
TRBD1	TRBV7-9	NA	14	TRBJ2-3	TGTGCCAGCAGCCCGGGACAGTCGACAGATACGCAGTATTTT	CASSPGQSTDTQYF
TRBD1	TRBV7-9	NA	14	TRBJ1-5	TGTGCCAGCAGTTACACAGGGGACAATCAGCCCCAGCATTTT	CASSYTGDNQPQHF
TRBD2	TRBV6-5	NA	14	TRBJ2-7	TGTGCCAGCAGTTACGCGGGGGGCTCCTACGAGCAGTACTTC	CASSYAGGSYEQYF
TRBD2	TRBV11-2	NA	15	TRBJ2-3	TGTGCCAGCAGCCCGGATGGGGGAGGGAGAGATACGCAGTATTTT	CASSPDGGGRDTQYF
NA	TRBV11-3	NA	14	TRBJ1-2	TGTGCCAGCAGCCCCCTCGGGGGACTTGATGGCTACACCTTC	CASSPLGGLDGYTF
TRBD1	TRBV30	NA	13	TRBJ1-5	TGTGCCTGGAGCCGGGACAGCTATCAGCCCCAGCATTTT	CAWSRDSYQPQHF
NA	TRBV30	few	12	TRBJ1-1	TGTGCCTTCGGACGGGAGAACACTGAAGCTTTCTTT	CAFGRENTEAFF
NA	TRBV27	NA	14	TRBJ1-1	TGTGCCAGCAGTTCGGATGGTAGTAACACTGAAGCTTTCTTT	CASSSDGSNTEAFF
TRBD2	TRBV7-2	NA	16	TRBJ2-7	TGTGCCAGCAGCCGTTTCTCCACTAGCGCTGCATACGAGCAGTACTTC	CASSRFSTSAAYEQYF
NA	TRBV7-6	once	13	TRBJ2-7	TGTGCCAGCAGCTCCGGGAACAGCTACGAGCAGTACTTC	CASSSGNSYEQYF
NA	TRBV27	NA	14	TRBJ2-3	TGTGCCACCCATGGGGTCATGTCCCCAGATACGCAGTATTTT	CATHGVMSPDTQYF
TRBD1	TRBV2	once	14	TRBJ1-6	TGTGCCAGCAGTGAGACAGGGCCAGATTCACCCCTCCACTTT	CASSETGPDSPLHF
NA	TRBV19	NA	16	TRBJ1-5	TGTGCCAGTCAACTACAGGGCGCTTATAGCAATCAGCCCCAGCATTTT	CASQLQGAYSNQPQHF
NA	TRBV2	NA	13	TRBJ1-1	TGTGCCAGCAGCCCCAGGGGAGTCGCTGAAGCTTTCTTT	CASSPRGVAEAFF
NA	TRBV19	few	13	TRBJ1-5	TGTGCCAGTAGTATAGATGGTACAGGAACCCAGCATTTT	CASSIDGTGTQHF
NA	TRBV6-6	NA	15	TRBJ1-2	TGTGCCAGCAGTAACCCCACAGGGACCGCCTATGGCTACACCTTC	CASSNPTGTAYGYTF
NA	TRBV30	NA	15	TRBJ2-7	TGTGCCTGGAGTGGTCCGGGACAAGGCCTCTACGAGCAGTACTTC	CAWSGPGQGLYEQYF
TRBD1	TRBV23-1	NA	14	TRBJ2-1	TGCGCCAGCAGTCAACGGACAGGGGCAAATGAGCAGTTCTTC	CASSQRTGANEQFF
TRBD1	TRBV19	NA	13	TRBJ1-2	TGTGCCAGTAGGGGCAGGGGGACCTATGGCTACACCTTC	CASRGRGTYGYTF
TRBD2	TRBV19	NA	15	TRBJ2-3	TGTGCCAGTAGTGGGCTAGCGGGAGAGCCAGATACGCAGTATTTT	CASSGLAGEPDTQYF
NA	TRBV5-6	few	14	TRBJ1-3	TGTGCCAGCAGCTTTCGTCGGGTTTCATACACCATATATTTT	CASSFRRVSYTIYF
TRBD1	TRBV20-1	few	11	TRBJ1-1	TGCAGGGGACAGGGTCGGACTGAAGCTTTCTTT	CRGQGRTEAFF
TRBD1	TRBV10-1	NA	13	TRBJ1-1	TGCGCCAGCAGCCGACAGGGTAGCACTGAAGCTTTCTTT	CASSRQGSTEAFF
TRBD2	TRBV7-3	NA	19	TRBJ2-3	TGTGCCAGCAGCCCATTAGCGGGAGGAATTAGTTCTAGCACAGATACGCAGTATTTT	CASSPLAGGISSSTDTQYF
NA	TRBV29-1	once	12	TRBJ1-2	TGCAGCGGTGGACTGTCGGAGTATGGCTACACCTTC	CSGGLSEYGYTF
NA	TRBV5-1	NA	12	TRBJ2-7	TGCGCCAGCAGCGAGGGTGGCTACGAGCAGTACTTC	CASSEGGYEQYF
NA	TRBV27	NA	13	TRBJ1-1	TGTGCCAGCAGTTTTAGACGGAACACTGAAGCTTTCTTT	CASSFRRNTEAFF
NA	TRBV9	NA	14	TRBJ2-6	TGTGCCAGCAGTGTCGGCTCTGGGGCCAACGTCCTGACTTTC	CASSVGSGANVLTF
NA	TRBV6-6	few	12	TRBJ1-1	TGTGCCAGCAGAAACATGAACACTGAAGCTTTCTTT	CASRNMNTEAFF
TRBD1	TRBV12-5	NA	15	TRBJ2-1	TGTGCTAGTGGCCCGGGACAGGGTACCTACAATGAGCAGTTCTTC	CASGPGQGTYNEQFF
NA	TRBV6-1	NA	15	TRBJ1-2	TGTGCCAGCAGGGGCGGGGCAGGGATTAACTATGGCTACACCTTC	CASRGGAGINYGYTF
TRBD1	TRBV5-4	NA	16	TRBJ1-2	TGTGCCAGCAGCCTGAGGGACAGGGGAACTAACTATGGCTACACCTTC	CASSLRDRGTNYGYTF
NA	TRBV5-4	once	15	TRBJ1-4	TGTGCCAGCAGCTTGGCCTCCGGGACGAAGGAAAAACTGTTTTTT	CASSLASGTKEKLFF
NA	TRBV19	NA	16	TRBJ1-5	TGTGCCAGTAGTTCGTCGAGGGTAGGTGGCAATCAGCCCCAGCATTTT	CASSSSRVGGNQPQHF
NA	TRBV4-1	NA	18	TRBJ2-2	TGCGCCAGCAGCCCCGTGAGGTGGGGGGGCGATAGCACCGGGGAGCTGTTTTTT	CASSPVRWGGDSTGELFF
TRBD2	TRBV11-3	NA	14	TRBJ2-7	TGTGCCAGCAGCCCGAGCGGGGCGAGGTTCGAGCAGTACTTC	CASSPSGARFEQYF
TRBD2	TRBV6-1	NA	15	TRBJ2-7	TGTGCCAGCAGGGTATCTAGCGGGGGACCCTACGAGCAGTACTTC	CASRVSSGGPYEQYF
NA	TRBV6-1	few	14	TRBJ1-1	TGTGCCACTAACAGAAAAGCAGGGTACACTGAAGCTTTCTTT	CATNRKAGYTEAFF
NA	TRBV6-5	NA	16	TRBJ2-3	TGTGCCAGCAGTTACTCGCCTAGCCCCAGCACAGATACGCAGTATTTT	CASSYSPSPSTDTQYF
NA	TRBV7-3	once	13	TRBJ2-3	TGTGCCAGCAGCTTTTCTGGAACAGATACGCAGTATTTT	CASSFSGTDTQYF
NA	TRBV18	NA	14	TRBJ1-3	TGTGCCAGCTCAACCGATTACTCTGGAAACACCATATATTTT	CASSTDYSGNTIYF
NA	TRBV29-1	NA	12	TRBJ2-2	TGCAGCGTGGGGGGTAACACCGGGGAGCTGTTTTTT	CSVGGNTGELFF
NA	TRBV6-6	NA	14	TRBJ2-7	TGTGCCAGCAGTTACTCGGCAGGGAGCTACGAGCAGTACTTC	CASSYSAGSYEQYF
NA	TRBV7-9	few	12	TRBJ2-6	TGTGCCAGCAGCCTTGGGGCCAACGTCCTGACTTTC	CASSLGANVLTF
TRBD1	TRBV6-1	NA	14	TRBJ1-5	TGTGCCAGCAGCCCGGGGACAGAATATCAGCCCCAGCATTTT	CASSPGTEYQPQHF
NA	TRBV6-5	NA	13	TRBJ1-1	TGTGCCAGCACCACCGGGGAGGCGGCGAAGGCTTTCTTT	CASTTGEAAKAFF
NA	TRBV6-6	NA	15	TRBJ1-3	TGTGCCAGCAGTTACTACTGGGGAGCTGGAAACACCATATATTTT	CASSYYWGAGNTIYF
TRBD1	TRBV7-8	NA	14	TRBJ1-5	TGTGCCAGCAGCCCTTACAGGGGAGAAAAGCCCCAGCATTTT	CASSPYRGEKPQHF
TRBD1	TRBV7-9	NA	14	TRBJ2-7	TGTGCCAGCAGCTTAGGGGGGACAGTCTACGAGCAGTACTTC	CASSLGGTVYEQYF
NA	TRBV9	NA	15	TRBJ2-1	TGTGCCAGCAGCGCTCCGGGGACCCGTTACAATGAGCAGTTCTTC	CASSAPGTRYNEQFF
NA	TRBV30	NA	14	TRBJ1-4	TGTGCCTGGAGTCTGGGACCCACAACGGGAAAACTGTTTTTT	CAWSLGPTTGKLFF
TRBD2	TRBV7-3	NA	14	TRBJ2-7	TGTGCCAGCAGCTTAAATGCGGGGGGCTACGAGCAGTACTTC	CASSLNAGGYEQYF
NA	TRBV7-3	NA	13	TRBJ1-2	TGTGCCAGCAGCTCATCAGGGACGGTTGGCTACACCTTC	CASSSSGTVGYTF
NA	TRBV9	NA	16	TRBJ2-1	TGTGCCAGCAGCGTAGGTCTCAGGATAACACGGAATGAGCAGTTCTTC	CASSVGLRITRNEQFF
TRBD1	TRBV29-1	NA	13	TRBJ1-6	TGCAGCGTTCAACAGGGGGCTAATTCACCCCTCCACTTT	CSVQQGANSPLHF
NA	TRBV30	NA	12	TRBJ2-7	TGTGCCTGGAGATGGGGGGATTGGGAGCAGTACTTC	CAWRWGDWEQYF
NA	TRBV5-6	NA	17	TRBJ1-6	TGTGCCAGCAGCCCGAGGGCACAGGGATCCTATAATTCACCCCTCCACTTT	CASSPRAQGSYNSPLHF